This T cell receptor beta chain was identified during a study of cytomegalovirus exposure and HLA in healthy donors (dated by TCRdb to the late 2010s). Background on the whole study: An earlier analysis of 587 of the donors reported over 250 Gb of sequence data and around 120 million unique TCR beta sequences obtained from around 180 million T cells. In the later analysis, no new phenotypic data were used to find candidate immune exposures; instead, reliance was placed on TCR beta sequences and their occurrence across donors. A handful of DR-DQ haplotypes were treated as single units for association and clustering because of strong linkage in the cohort. A later analysis re-analyzed previously published TCR beta repertoires from several hundred donors and added high-resolution HLA genotyping to study TCR occurrence patterns. Around 330 gigabases of sequencing data and around 80 million unique TCR sequences made up an early release that covered fewer than 650 HLA-typed donors. The study profiled the T cell repertoires of fewer than 850 subjects by immunosequencing and related them to cytomegalovirus serostatus. Donor age, sex, ethnicity and CMV serostatus were compiled alongside the repertoire data. Every repertoire in the discovery cohort had been generated on one and the same sequencing platform. The study was designed to test whether signatures of past pathogen exposure could be identified by cataloging public T cell receptors. A later genetic analysis took genome-wide SNP genotypes for 398 of the 666 donors and used that subset as a discovery cohort. High-throughput TCR immunosequencing, statistical association of individual TCRs with disease status, and machine learning were combined to predict cytomegalovirus infection status. Of the 398 genotyped donors, around 81% fell in the genetic ancestry cluster associated with self-reported Caucasian donors. In addition to the first cohort of around 670 subjects, a separate validation cohort of around 110 different subjects was used. HLA typing covered class I and class II loci at four-digit resolution. Among some 400 genotyped donors of the cohort, an average of around 240,000 unique TCR beta nucleotide sequences were sequenced per donor, roughly a sixth of them non-productive. The number of donors typed differed by locus, with roughly 620-630 for A, B, C, DRB1 and DQB1, approximately 500 for DQA1, 606 for DPA1, and around 430 for DPB1. In an earlier analysis of a few hundred of the donors, high-throughput TCR beta sequencing was used to judge whether each TCR beta V gene segment behaved as functional or pseudogenic.

The cohort comprised several hundred healthy bone marrow donors. At the time of sampling, every cohort member was nominally healthy, though immune exposures that went unrecorded were likely present. The donor was CMV seropositive and was included in the group of approximately 310 seropositive cohort members. A peripheral blood sample was collected from each donor, and TCR beta sequencing was performed on peripheral blood mononuclear cells. The Qiagen DNeasy Blood Extraction Kit was used to extract genomic DNA from the blood cell samples. The germline V gene provides CDR1 WSHSY and CDR2 SAAADI. The cysteine opens and the phenylalanine closes a CDR3 of 14 amino acids. The entry retains the CDR3 DNA only, 42 bases that are in frame from base 1. The trim is 4 bases for V and 2 bases for J, with a gap of 9 bases between the germline ends. Study-wide findings and limitations: The 87-base-pair reads could not distinguish some IMGT-functional V segments, including TRBV6-2 and TRBV6-3, so those segments were excluded. An earlier analysis of around 500 of the donors showed that most TCR beta V segments appeared in productive rearrangements either about 90% or about 30% of the time, which broadly matched IMGT annotations. A further reported finding was that TCR beta sequences accurately predicted the HLA-A and HLA-B alleles for most subjects in the first cohort. Because HLA typing was missing for some donors at each locus, association tests included only the typed subset. Most TCR sequences were seen in very few donors, while some public TCRs were found in many individuals. In a later analysis, several top co-occurrence clusters were reported to appear linked to parvovirus B19, influenza, CMV and Epstein-Barr virus. In a later analysis, the rate of TCR association differed among HLA loci, with DRB1 alleles having the most associated TCRs and HLA-C alleles having the fewest. A later genetic analysis associated a missense DCLRE1C variant with V-gene and J-gene trimming of TCR beta chains, and an independent cohort replicated the association. The study gave a list of about 150 TCR beta chains associated with cytomegalovirus. A later analysis associated about 16,000 TCR beta sequences with specific HLA alleles at a false discovery rate of 0.05. A few of the identified cytomegalovirus-associated TCR beta chains were confirmed in vitro to be specific for cytomegalovirus antigens. According to a later analysis, most CMV-associated TCR beta chains appeared to be HLA-restricted, and the HLA associations seemed to be driven largely by CMV exposure. A group of highly shared sequence variants was considered likely to be a technical artifact of the sequencing pipeline. A later genetic analysis reported fewer N-insertions in productive TCRs among donors in an Asian-associated ancestry cluster than the approximately 670-donor mean. Assigning TCR associations to individual alleles was difficult when HLA alleles, especially DR and DQ, strongly co-occurred. The classifier was reported to diagnose cytomegalovirus status with high specificity and sensitivity in both the original cohort and the validation cohort. In a later analysis, HLA-associated TCR beta chains showed more clonal expansion and lower generation probabilities than non-associated chains that were equally common. The cohort was sequenced for TCR beta chains only, and without alpha or paired-chain data the features that could be detected were limited. The earlier analysis of fewer than 750 of the donors excluded some 16 rarely observed V segments, including chromosome 9 orphons, because counts were too low. CMV serostatus was the only immune exposure information available for the cohort. Correlated functional status among segregating V segments might reflect linkage disequilibrium, but an unknown experimental factor could not be ruled out. Presence/absence analyses assumed roughly uniform sequencing depth across donors, an assumption that may not hold. The authors suggested that the approach could potentially be extended to other disease states and immunological phenotypes.

In regard to this clone: Its recognized antigen is unknown. Base qualities are not provided; no much larger clone lies one nucleotide away.

Receptor libraries were prepared by the immunoSEQ multiplex PCR assay. For the multiplex PCR, a mixture combining 60 forward primers for TCR Vbeta segments and 13 reverse primers for TCR Jbeta segments was used. A multiplex PCR assay on genomic DNA amplified the CDR3 region of rearranged TCR beta genes. The Illumina HiSeq System was used to sequence the amplified TCR beta libraries as 87-base-pair reads. As for the original processing: Across the roughly 640 repertoires, a later analysis counted tens of millions of unique TCR beta chains, approximately 12 million of which were shared by at least two donors. Raw reads were error-corrected and collapsed into unique sequences by a nearest-neighbor algorithm in which closely related sequences were merged to remove PCR and sequencing errors. V, D and J gene segments were assigned by aligning CDR3 sequences to IMGT reference sequences. For a sequence to be retained, a match of at least six nucleotides was required to both a V gene segment and a J gene segment. A rearrangement was called productive if the CDR3 had no stop codons and remained in frame with V and J, and every other rearrangement was called non-productive. CDR3 was defined by IMGT convention, running from the second conserved V-encoded cysteine to the conserved J-encoded phenylalanine. The earlier analysis of about 610 of the donors excluded sequences that lacked an unambiguous match to a single V gene segment. In an earlier analysis of about 590 of the donors, a V segment was called functional when productive rearrangements were above 56.7%, and segregating when the standard deviation between donors exceeded 5%. A statistical classification framework was developed to diagnose cytomegalovirus status using the catalog of TCR beta chain sequences. In a later analysis, V and J genes were assigned by comparing TCR nucleotide sequences against IMGT/GENE-DB human TR gene sequences. The TCRdist pipeline was used in a later analysis to assign CDR3 sequences and most-parsimonious VDJ recombination scenarios. In a later analysis, every TCR beta chain was defined by the combination of its CDR3 amino acid sequence and its V-gene family, and reads without a unique V-gene family were dropped. As a way to deal with suspected cross-contamination and a sequencing artifact, a later analysis dropped 450 to 600 nucleotide sequences that were highly shared and had low generation probability. In a later analysis, a clonal expansion index for each public chain was calculated from normalized within-repertoire ranks of inferred template counts. A later analysis computed generation probabilities with a VDJ recombination model fitted to out-of-frame rearrangements, and checked the results against IGoR. In a later analysis, hypergeometric tests were used to score TCR-TCR, TCR-HLA and TCR-CMV co-occurrence, with a repertoire-size bias correction applied to TCR pairs. A later analysis estimated false discovery rates by permuting HLA or CMV assignments 20 times. In a later analysis, co-occurring TCRs were grouped using DBSCAN, and TCRdist sequence similarity was added for clustering within HLA-allele-positive subsets. Repertoires with fewer than 30,000 or more than 120,000 public chains, plus five repertoires with anomalous nucleotide sharing, were excluded from co-occurrence clustering. Drawn from immuneACCESS, this table holds only the in-frame rearrangements with V and J called that TCRdb kept. Clones are partly lost; checked studies trace under half to an unresolved V gene and leave the rest unexplained. That table supplies the V and J calls and clone size; D and trimming were determined from the DNA. This sample has fewer than 200,000 clones in its table, and around 68% of those were observed once. Of the sample, less than 3.5% is held by the ten largest clones.

The receptor chain draws on TRBV10-2 and TRBJ2-1; the D segment cannot be called with confidence. The sample was PBMCs. The clonotype originates from a woman aged 40 to 50 in good health and CMV-seropositive. This receptor has the CDR3 CASSAQVTYNEQFF. DNA sequence: TGCGCCAGCAGTGCTCAGGTTACCTACAATGAGCAGTTCTTC.